The next 12 T cell receptor beta chains were all read from a single sample in a study of shared clonotypes between healthy human individuals. CD45RO negativity and positive selection for CCR7 defined naive CD8 cells, a population that excluded terminally differentiated effector memory CD45RA+ cells. Sequencing used immunoSEQ multiplex PCR; TCRdb keeps in-frame clones, though not all of them. The sample carries under 2,000,000 clones, approximately 94% recorded once. The specimen was naive CD8+ T cells sorted from blood. The receptors were sampled from a man between 18 and 29 years old in good health.

CDR3 DNA sequence: TGTGCCAGCAGACCCGGGATCGCAGACCCACACGAGCAGTACTTC. This sequence encodes CASRPGIADPHEQYF. The chain couples TRBV6-5 to TRBJ2-7; perhaps TRBD2 as D (5 bases). Germline-derived CDR1 and CDR2 are MNHEY and SVGAGI. The CDR3 has 15 residues. V shed 6 bases and J shed 5 bases, with 20 bases lying between them.

This chain links TRBV29-1 with TRBJ2-3; a possible D gene is TRBD2 (5 bases). The CDR3 runs 11 residues. Between the trimmed V and J ends, which lost 6 bases and 6 bases, there was a span of 10 bases. Germline assignment: CDR1 SQVTM and CDR2 ANQGSEA. The CDR3, as DNA: TGCAGCGTCACCGTAGCGGATACGCAGTATTTT. Its protein product is CSVTVADTQYF.

The rearrangement links TRBV27 to TRBJ2-2, with 8 bases that match TRBD1. J lost 3 bases, V lost 0 bases, and 6 bases had no gene match. Germline lookup yields CDR1 MNHEY and CDR2 SMNVEV (reference sequence). There are 17 residues in the CDR3. The CDR3 region is CASSLSPTGEDTGELFF. Written as DNA, the CDR3 is TGTGCCAGCAGTTTATCCCCGACAGGGGAGGACACCGGGGAGCTGTTTTTT.

The count of this clone is one. This chain links TRBV6-5 with TRBJ2-1; 7 bases fit TRBD1. The CDR3 extends over 13 amino acids. In germline, CDR1 is MNHEY, CDR2 SVGAGI. Unmatched junction bases numbered 2, after V lost 2 bases and J lost 7 bases. CDR3 sequence: CASSYVTGNEQFF. The CDR3 region has the DNA TGTGCCAGCAGTTACGTGACAGGGAATGAGCAGTTCTTC.

V and J are TRBV11-3 and TRBJ2-1, with 14 bases that match TRBD2. With 8 bases clipped from V and 5 bases from J, the junction kept 14 bases outside the gene matches. The CDR3 runs 18 residues. Germline V lookup: CDR1 SGHNT, CDR2 YENEEA. Written as DNA, the CDR3 is TGTGCCAGCTCACCCCGCCCGGAGGGACTAGCGGGGGACAATGAGCAGTTCTTC. Translated, it gives CASSPRPEGLAGDNEQFF.

The chain has TRBV6-1 and TRBJ2-1; D gene unclear. Germline CDR1 MNHNS, CDR2 SASEGT. The length of the CDR3 is 15 residues. V was clipped by 8 bases and J by 0 bases, with 14 bases between them. CDR3 region: CASHGGLGSYNEQFF. The CDR3 region has the DNA TGTGCCAGCCACGGTGGGTTGGGCTCCTACAATGAGCAGTTCTTC.

The genes are TRBV6-1 and TRBJ1-5; 7 bases match TRBD1. The germline V gene has CDR1 MNHNS and CDR2 SASEGT. V lost 8 bases and J lost 3; bases outside the gene matches: 4. CDR3 size: 13 residues. The CDR3 loop reads CASQTGANQPQHF. The CDR3, as DNA: TGTGCCAGCCAAACAGGGGCCAATCAGCCCCAGCATTTT.

The V gene is TRBV5-8, the J gene TRBJ2-7; D perhaps matches TRBD1 (5 bases). The CDR3 runs to 14 residues. Trimming pared 5 bases from V and 1 base from J, leaving 13 bases between. Germline values: CDR1 SGHTS, CDR2 YDEGEE. This CDR3 is CASRPYRISYEQYF. For the CDR3, the DNA is TGTGCCAGCAGACCGTACAGGATATCCTACGAGCAGTACTTC.

The chain combines TRBV27 with TRBJ1-5, with 7 nucleotides matching TRBD1. CDR3 size: 15 residues. Germline V gene data show CDR1 as MNHEY and CDR2 as SMNVEV (reference sequence). V lost 3 bases and J lost 5; bases outside the gene matches: 7. The CDR3 is CASSFGRGSDQPQHF. The DNA for the CDR3 is TGTGCCAGCAGTTTCGGCAGGGGGTCTGATCAGCCCCAGCATTTT.

This clone has a single count. The chain recombines TRBV5-4 with TRBJ2-4; D may match TRBD1 or TRBD2 (6 bases each). Trimming took 4 bases from V and 8 from J, leaving 19 bases between them. The CDR3 runs to 15 residues. Germline CDR1 SGHNT, CDR2 YYREEE (reference sequence). CDR3 sequence reads: CASSGGRGPVDIQYF. The CDR3 coding sequence is TGTGCCAGCAGCGGGGGACGGGGGCCTGTAGACATTCAGTACTTC. Variable domain in full (rest from reference TRBV5-4 and TRBJ2-4): ETGVTQSPTHLIKTRGQQVTLRCSSQSGHNTVSWYQQALGQGPQFIFQYYREEENGRGNFPPRFSGLQFPNYSSELNVNALELDDSALYLCASSGGRGPVDIQYFGAGTRLSVL.

The chain joins TRBV25-1 to TRBJ1-2; perhaps TRBD1 as D (6 bases). Per germline, CDR1 MGHDK and CDR2 SYGVNS. Trimming cost V 2 bases and J 0 bases, with 10 bases left between them. There are 15 residues in the CDR3. For the CDR3, the DNA is TGTGCCAGCAGTGAAAGGGGGGCCGCTAACTATGGCTACACCTTC. Encoded protein: CASSERGAANYGYTF.

The gene calls are TRBV30 and TRBJ1-3; 7 bases map to TRBD1. Looked up from germline, CDR1 is GTSNPN and CDR2 is SVGIG (reference sequence). This CDR3 region has 16 residues. The ends lost 2 bases at V and 1 base at J; junction bases unmatched: 8. The CDR3 DNA follows: TGTGCCTGGAGTACCCCCGGGACAGTTTCTGGAAACACCATATATTTT. Protein: CAWSTPGTVSGNTIYF.